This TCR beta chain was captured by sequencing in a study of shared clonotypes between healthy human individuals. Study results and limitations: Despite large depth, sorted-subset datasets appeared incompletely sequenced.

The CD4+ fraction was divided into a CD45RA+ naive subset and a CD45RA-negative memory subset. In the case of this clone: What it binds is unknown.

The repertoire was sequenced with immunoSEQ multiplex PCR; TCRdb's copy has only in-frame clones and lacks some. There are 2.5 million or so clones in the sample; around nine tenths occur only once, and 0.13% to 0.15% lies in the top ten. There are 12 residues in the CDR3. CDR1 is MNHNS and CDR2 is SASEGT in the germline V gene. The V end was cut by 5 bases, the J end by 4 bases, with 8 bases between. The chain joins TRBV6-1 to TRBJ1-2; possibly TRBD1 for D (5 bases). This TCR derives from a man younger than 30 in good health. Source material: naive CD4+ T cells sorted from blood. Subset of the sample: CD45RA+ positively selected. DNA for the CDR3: TGTGCCAGCAGTCTGGACACCTATGGCTACACCTTC. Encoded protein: CASSLDTYGYTF.